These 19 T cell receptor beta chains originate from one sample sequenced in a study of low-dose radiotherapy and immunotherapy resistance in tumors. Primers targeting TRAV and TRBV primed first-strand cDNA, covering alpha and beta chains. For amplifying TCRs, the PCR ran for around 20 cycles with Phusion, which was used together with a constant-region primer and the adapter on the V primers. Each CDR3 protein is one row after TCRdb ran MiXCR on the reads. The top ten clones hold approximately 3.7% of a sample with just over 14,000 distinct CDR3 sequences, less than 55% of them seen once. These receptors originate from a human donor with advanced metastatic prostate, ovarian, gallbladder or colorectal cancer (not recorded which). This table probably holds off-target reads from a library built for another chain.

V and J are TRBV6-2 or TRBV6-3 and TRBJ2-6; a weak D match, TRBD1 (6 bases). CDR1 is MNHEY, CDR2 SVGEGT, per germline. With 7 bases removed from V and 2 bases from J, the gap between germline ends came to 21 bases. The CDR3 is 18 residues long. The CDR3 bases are TGTGCCAGCACTAAGTCCGGGACACCCTCACCTGGGGCCAACGTCCTGACTTTC. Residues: CASTKSGTPSPGANVLTF.

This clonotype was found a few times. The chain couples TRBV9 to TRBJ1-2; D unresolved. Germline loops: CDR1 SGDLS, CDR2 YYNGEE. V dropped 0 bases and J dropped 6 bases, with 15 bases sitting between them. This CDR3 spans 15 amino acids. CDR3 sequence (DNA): TGTGCCAGCAGCGTAGCGACCGGGAGTCCGGATGGCTACACCTTC. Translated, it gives CASSVATGSPDGYTF. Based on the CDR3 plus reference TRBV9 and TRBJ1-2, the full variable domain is DSGVTQTPKHLITATGQRVTLRCSPRSGDLSVYWYQQSLDQGLQFLIQYYNGEERAKGNILERFSAQQFPDLHSELNLSSLELGDSALYFCASSVATGSPDGYTFGSGTRLTVV.

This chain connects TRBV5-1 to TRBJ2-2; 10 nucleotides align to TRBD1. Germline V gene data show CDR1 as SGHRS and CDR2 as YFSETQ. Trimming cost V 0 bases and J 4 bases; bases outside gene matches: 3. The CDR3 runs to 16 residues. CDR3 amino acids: CASSLEGTGVTGELFF. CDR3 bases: TGCGCCAGCAGCTTGGAAGGGACAGGGGTCACCGGGGAGCTGTTTTTT.

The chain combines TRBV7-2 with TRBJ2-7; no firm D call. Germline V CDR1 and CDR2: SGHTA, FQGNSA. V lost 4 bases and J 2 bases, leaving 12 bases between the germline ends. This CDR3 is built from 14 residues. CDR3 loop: CASSSRDGPYEQYF. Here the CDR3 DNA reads TGTGCCAGCAGCTCTCGCGACGGACCCTACGAGCAGTACTTC. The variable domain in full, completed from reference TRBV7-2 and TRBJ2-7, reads GAGVSQSPSNKVTEKGKDVELRCDPISGHTALYWYRQSLGQGLEFLIYFQGNSAPDKSGLPSDRFSAERTGGSVSTLTIQRTQQEDSAVYLCASSSRDGPYEQYFGPGTRLTVT.

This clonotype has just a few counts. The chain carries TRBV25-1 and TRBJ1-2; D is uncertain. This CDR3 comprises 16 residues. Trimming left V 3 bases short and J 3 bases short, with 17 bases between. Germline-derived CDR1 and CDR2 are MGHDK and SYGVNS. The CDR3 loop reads CASSDRGSRFHYGYTF. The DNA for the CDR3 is TGTGCCAGCAGTGACCGGGGTTCCCGCTTCCACTATGGCTACACCTTC.

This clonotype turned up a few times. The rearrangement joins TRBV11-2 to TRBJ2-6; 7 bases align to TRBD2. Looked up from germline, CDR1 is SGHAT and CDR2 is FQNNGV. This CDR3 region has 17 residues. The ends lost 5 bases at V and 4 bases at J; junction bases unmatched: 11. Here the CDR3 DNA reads TGTGCCAGCAGCCCAGCGGGGTACGGGTTGGGGGCCAACGTCCTGACTTTC. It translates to CASSPAGYGLGANVLTF.

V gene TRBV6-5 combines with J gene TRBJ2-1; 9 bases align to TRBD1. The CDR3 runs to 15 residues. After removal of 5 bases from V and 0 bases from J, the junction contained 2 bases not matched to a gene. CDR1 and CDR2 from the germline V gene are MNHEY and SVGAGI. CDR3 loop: CASSGTGSSYNEQFF. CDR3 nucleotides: TGTGCCAGCAGTGGGACAGGGAGCTCCTACAATGAGCAGTTCTTC.

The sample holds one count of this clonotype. CDR3 coding DNA: TGTGCCAGCAGTGAAGGAACAGGGGTCGTCGGCGGCTACACCTTC. This gives the protein CASSEGTGVVGGYTF. V gene TRBV6-5 combines with J gene TRBJ1-2; 7 bases fit TRBD1. Losses at the gene ends were 5 bases for V and 8 bases for J; bases not matched to a gene: 14. The CDR3 has 15 residues. CDR1 is MNHEY, CDR2 SVGAGI, per germline.

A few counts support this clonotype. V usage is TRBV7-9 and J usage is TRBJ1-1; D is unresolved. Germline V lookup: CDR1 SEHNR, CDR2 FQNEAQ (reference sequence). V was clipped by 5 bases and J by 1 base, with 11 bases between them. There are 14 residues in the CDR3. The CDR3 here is CASSRDPRNTEAFF. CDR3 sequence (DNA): TGTGCCAGCAGCCGAGACCCTAGGAACACTGAAGCTTTCTTT.

Written as DNA, the CDR3 is TGTGCCGCTAGCCGAATAGCGGGGCGGGAGACCCAGTACTTC. Residues: CAASRIAGRETQYF. This chain uses TRBV3-1 with TRBJ2-5; 8 bases match TRBD2. This CDR3 comprises 14 residues. In germline, CDR1 is LGHDT, CDR2 YNNKEL (reference sequence). Losses at the gene ends were 11 bases for V and 5 bases for J; bases not matched to a gene: 13.

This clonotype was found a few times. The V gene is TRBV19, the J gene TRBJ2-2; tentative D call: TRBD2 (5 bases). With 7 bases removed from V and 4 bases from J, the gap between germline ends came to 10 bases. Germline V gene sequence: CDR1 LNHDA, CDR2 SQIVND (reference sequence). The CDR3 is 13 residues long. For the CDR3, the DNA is TGTGCCAGTACCCTAAGCGGCACCGGGGAGCTGTTTTTT. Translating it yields CASTLSGTGELFF.

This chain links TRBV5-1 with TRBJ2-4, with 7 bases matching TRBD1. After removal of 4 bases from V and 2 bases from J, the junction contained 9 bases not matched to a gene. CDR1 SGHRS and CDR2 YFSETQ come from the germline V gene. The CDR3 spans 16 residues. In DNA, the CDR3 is TGCGCCAGCAGCGTCGGGACAGCGTCCACCAAAAACATTCAGTACTTC. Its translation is CASSVGTASTKNIQYF.

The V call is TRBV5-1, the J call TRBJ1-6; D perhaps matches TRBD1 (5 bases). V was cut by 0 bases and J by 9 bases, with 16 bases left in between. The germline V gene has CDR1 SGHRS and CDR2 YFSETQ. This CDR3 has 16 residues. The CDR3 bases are TGCGCCAGCAGCTTGGATCAGGGAGTTGGAATTTCACCCCTCCACTTT. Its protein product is CASSLDQGVGISPLHF.

CDR3: CASSQAGLAGSNEQFF. Here the CDR3 DNA reads TGTGCCAGCAGCCAAGCCGGACTAGCGGGATCCAATGAGCAGTTCTTC. The chain has TRBV3-1 and TRBJ2-1; 12 nucleotides align to TRBD2. This CDR3 has 16 amino acids. Per the germline V gene, CDR1 is LGHDT and CDR2 is YNNKEL (reference sequence). The ends lost 1 base at V and 6 bases at J; junction bases unmatched: 4.

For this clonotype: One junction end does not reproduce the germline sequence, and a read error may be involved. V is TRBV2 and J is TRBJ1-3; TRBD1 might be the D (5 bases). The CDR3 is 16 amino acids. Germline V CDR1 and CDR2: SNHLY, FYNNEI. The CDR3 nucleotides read TGTGCCAGCACCCTCCAACAGGCGTTCTCTGGAAACTCCATATATTTT. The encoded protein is CASTLQQAFSGNSIYF.

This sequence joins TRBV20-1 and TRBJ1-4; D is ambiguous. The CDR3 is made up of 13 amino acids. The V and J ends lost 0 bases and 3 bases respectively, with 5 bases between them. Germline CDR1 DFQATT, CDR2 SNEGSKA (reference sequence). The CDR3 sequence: CSARDGANEKLFF. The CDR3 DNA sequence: TGCAGTGCTAGAGACGGGGCTAATGAAAAACTGTTTTTT.

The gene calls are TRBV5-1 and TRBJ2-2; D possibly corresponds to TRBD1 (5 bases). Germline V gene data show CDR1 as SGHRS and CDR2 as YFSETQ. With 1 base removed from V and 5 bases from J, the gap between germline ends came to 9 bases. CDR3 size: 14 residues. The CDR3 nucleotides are TGCGCCAGCAGCTTGCCCCGACAGACCGGGGAGCTGTTTTTT. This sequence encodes CASSLPRQTGELFF. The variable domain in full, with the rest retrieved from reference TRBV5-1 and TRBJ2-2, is KAGVTQTPRYLIKTRGQQVTLSCSPISGHRSVSWYQQTPGQGLQFLFEYFSETQRNKGNFPGRFSGRQFSNSRSEMNVSTLELGDSALYLCASSLPRQTGELFFGEGSRLTVL.

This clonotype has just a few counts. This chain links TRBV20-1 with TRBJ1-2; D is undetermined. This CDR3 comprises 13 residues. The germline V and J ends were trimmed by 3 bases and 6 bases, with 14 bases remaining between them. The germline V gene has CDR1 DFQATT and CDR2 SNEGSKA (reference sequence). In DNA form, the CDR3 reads TGCAGTGCTAGTGAAGATAGGCGGGATGGCTACACCTTC. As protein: CSASEDRRDGYTF.

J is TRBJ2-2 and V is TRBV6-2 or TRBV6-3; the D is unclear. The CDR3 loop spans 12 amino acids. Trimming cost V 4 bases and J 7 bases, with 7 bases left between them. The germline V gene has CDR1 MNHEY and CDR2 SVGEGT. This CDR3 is CASSSEIGELFF. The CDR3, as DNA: TGTGCCAGCAGTTCAGAGATCGGGGAGCTGTTTTTT.